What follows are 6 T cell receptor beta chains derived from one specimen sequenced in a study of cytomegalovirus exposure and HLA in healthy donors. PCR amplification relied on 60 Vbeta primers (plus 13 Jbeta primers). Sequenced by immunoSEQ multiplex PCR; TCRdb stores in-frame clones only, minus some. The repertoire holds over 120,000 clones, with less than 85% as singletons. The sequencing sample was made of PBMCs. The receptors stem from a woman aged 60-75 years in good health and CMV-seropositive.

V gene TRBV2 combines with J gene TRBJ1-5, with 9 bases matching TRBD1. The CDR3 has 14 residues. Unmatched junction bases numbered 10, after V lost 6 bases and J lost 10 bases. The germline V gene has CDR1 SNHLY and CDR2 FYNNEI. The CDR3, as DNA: TGTGCCAGCAGCGGGGACAGGGTGGTTCTTCCCCAGCATTTT. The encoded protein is CASSGDRVVLPQHF.

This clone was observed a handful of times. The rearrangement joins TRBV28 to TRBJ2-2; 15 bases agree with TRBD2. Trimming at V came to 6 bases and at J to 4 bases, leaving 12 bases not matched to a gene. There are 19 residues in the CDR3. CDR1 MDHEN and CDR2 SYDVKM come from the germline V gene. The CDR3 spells CASSRDFGLAGGATGELFF. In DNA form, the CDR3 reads TGTGCCAGCAGCAGAGATTTCGGACTAGCGGGAGGGGCCACCGGGGAGCTGTTTTTT.

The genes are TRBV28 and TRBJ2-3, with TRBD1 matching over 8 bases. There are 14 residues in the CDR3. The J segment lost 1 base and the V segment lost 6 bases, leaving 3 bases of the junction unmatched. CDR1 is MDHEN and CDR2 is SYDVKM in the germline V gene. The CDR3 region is CASRGQGGTDTQYF. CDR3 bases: TGTGCCAGCAGAGGACAGGGAGGCACAGATACGCAGTATTTT.

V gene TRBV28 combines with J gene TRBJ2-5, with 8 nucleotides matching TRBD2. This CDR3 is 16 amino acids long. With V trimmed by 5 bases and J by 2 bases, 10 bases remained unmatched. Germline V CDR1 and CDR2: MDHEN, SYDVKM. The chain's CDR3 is CASSPPRLAGQETQYF. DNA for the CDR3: TGTGCCAGCAGTCCACCCCGGCTAGCGGGTCAAGAGACCCAGTACTTC.

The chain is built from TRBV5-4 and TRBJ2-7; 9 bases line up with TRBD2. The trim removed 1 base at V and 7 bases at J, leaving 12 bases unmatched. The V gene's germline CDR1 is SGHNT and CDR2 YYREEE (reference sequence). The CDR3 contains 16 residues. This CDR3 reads CASSLSSTSGSIEQYF. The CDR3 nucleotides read TGTGCCAGCAGCTTGAGTTCCACTAGCGGGTCCATAGAGCAGTACTTC.

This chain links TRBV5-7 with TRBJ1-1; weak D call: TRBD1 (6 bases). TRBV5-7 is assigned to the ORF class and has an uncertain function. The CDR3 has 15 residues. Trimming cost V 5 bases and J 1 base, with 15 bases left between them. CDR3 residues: CASRSLPGQNTEAFF. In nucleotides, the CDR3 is TGTGCCAGCAGATCTCTTCCGGGACAGAACACTGAAGCTTTCTTT.